One sample yielded the 5 T cell receptor beta chains listed below, sequenced in a study of identical twins. TCRdb redid the calling of the 5' RACE reads with MiXCR, one entry per CDR3 protein. The table has 1.5 million to 2 million distinct CDR3 sequences, more than 30% seen once. Sequenced: cord blood. The receptors derive from a newborn girl in good health.

The CDR3 DNA follows: TGTGCCAGCAGCCTACCTTCGGCGGGCACTGAAGCTTTCTTT. This encodes CASSLPSAGTEAFF. This rearrangement joins TRBV6-2 or TRBV6-3 to TRBJ1-1; D not certain. V was shortened by 6 bases and J by 4 bases, with 15 bases between the two germline ends. Germline values: CDR1 MNHEY, CDR2 SVGEGT. This CDR3 contains 14 residues.

The sample holds a few counts of this clonotype. V usage is TRBV7-9 and J usage is TRBJ2-2; D is uncertain. The germline V gene has CDR1 SEHNR and CDR2 FQNEAQ (reference sequence). CDR3 length: 15 residues. Trimming shortened V by 6 bases and J by 3 bases, and 14 bases separated the two germline ends. CDR3 amino acids: CASSRTYQYTGELFF. CDR3 DNA: TGTGCCAGCAGTCGAACGTACCAATACACCGGGGAGCTGTTTTTT.

The gene calls are TRBV15 and TRBJ2-1; D unclear. The ends were cut back, 0 bases at V and 0 bases at J, with 6 bases in the middle. The V gene's germline CDR1 is LNHNV and CDR2 YYDKDF (reference sequence). This CDR3 comprises 15 residues. The CDR3 reads CATSRDMSSYNEQFF. For the CDR3, the DNA is TGTGCCACCAGCAGAGATATGAGCTCCTACAATGAGCAGTTCTTC.

The gene calls are TRBV6-1 and TRBJ1-2; D ambiguous. V was trimmed by 10 bases and J by 7 bases, leaving 28 bases between them. CDR3 size: 16 residues. In germline, CDR1 is MNHNS, CDR2 SASEGT. The CDR3 DNA follows: TGTGCCACCTATAGTCAAATGGTTGTGTGGCGCGGTGGCTACACCTTC. This gives the protein CATYSQMVVWRGGYTF.

This chain uses TRBV6-1 with TRBJ2-7; perhaps TRBD2 as D (6 bases). Trimming shortened V by 6 bases and J by 0 bases, and 15 bases separated the two germline ends. CDR3 length: 15 residues. The germline CDR1 and CDR2 sequences are MNHNS and SASEGT. Written as DNA, the CDR3 is TGTGCCAGCAGCCCCACTAGCTCGAGCTCCTACGAGCAGTACTTC. It specifies CASSPTSSSSYEQYF.